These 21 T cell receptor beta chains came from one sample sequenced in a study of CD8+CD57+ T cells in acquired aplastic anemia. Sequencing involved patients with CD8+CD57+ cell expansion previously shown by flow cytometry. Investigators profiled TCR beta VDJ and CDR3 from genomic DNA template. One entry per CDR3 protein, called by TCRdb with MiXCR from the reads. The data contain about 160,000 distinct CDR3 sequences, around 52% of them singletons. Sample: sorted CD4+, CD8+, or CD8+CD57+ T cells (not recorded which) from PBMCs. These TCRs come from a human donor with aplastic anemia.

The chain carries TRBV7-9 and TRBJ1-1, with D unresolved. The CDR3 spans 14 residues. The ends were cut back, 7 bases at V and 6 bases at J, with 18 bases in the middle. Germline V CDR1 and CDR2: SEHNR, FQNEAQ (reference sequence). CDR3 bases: TGTGCCAGCACCTCCGAAGTGGGTATCTCTGAAGCTTTCTTT. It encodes CASTSEVGISEAFF.

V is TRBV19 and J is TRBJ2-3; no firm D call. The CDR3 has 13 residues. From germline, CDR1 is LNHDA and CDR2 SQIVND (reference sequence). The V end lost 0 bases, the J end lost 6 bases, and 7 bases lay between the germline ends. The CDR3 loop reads CASSIEGLDTQYF. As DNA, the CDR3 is TGTGCCAGTAGTATAGAAGGGTTGGATACGCAGTATTTT.

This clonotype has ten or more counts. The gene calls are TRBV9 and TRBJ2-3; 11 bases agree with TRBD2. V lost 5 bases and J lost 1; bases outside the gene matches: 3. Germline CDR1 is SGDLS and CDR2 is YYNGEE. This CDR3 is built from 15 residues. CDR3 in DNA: TGTGCCAGCAGTGGACTAGCGGGTGGCACAGATACGCAGTATTTT. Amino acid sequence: CASSGLAGGTDTQYF.

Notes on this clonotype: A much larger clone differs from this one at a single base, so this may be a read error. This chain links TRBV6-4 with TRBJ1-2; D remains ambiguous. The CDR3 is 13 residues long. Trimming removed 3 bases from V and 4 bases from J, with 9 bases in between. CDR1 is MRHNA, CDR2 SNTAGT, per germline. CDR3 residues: CASSEDGSYGYTF. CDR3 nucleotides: TGTGCCAGCAGTGAGGACGGTAGCTATGGCTACACCTTC.

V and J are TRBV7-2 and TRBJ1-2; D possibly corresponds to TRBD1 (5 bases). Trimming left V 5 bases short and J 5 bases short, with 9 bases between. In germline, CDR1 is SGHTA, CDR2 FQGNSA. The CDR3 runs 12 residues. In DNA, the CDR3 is TGTGCCAGCAGCGCACAGGTATATGGCTACACCTTC. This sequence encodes CASSAQVYGYTF.

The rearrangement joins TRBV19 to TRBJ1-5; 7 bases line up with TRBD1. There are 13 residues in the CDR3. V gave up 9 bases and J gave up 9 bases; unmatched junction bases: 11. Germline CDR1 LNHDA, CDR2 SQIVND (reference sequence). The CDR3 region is CASNRQGDRPQHF. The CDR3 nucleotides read TGTGCCAGCAACCGACAGGGTGACCGGCCCCAGCATTTT.

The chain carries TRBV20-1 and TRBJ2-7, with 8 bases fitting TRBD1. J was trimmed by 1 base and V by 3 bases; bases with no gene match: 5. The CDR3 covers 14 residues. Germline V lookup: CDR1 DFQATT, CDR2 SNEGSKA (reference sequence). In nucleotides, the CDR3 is TGCAGTGCTAGTGTGACAGGGGCGTCCTACGAGCAGTACTTC. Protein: CSASVTGASYEQYF.

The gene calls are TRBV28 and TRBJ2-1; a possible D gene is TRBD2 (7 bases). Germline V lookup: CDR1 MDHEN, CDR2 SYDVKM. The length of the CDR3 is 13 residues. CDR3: CVTGGPSYNEQFF. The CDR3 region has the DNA TGTGTGACCGGGGGGCCCTCCTACAATGAGCAGTTCTTC.

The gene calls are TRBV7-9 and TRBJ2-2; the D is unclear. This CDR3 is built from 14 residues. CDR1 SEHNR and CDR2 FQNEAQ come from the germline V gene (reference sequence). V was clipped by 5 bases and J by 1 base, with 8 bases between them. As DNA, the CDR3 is TGTGCCAGCAGCCCCCAGCGGAACACCGGGGAGCTGTTTTTT. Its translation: CASSPQRNTGELFF.

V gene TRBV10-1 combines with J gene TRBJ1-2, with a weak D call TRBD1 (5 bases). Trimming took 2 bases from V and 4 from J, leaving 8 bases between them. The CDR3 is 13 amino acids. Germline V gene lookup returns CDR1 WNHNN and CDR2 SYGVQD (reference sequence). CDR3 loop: CASSEKGTYGYTF. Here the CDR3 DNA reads TGCGCCAGCAGTGAGAAAGGGACCTATGGCTACACCTTC.

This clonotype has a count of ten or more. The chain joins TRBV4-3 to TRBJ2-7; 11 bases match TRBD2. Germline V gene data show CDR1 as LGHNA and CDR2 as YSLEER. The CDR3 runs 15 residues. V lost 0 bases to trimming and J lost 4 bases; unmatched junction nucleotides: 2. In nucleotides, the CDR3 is TGCGCCAGCAGCCAAGAAGGGACTAGCGGATACGAGCAGTACTTC. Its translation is CASSQEGTSGYEQYF.

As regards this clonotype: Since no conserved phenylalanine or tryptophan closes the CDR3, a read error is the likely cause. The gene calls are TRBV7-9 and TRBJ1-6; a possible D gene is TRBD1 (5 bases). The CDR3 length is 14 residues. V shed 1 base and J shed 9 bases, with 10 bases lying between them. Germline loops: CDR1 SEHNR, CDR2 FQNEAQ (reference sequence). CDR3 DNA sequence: TGTGCCAGCAGCTTAGATCCAGGGTTTTCACCCCTCCACCTT. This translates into CASSLDPGFSPLHL.

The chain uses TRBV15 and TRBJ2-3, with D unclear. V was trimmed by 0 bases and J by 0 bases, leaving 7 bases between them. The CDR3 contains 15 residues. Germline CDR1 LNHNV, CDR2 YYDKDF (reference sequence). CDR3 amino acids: CATSRELLSTDTQYF. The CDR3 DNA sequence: TGTGCCACCAGCAGAGAGCTCCTTAGCACAGATACGCAGTATTTT.

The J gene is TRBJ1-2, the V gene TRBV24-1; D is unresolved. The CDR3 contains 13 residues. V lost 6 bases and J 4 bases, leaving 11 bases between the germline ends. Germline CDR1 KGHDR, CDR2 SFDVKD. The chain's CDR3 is CATSFHGSYGYTF. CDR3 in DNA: TGTGCCACCAGTTTTCACGGTAGCTATGGCTACACCTTC.

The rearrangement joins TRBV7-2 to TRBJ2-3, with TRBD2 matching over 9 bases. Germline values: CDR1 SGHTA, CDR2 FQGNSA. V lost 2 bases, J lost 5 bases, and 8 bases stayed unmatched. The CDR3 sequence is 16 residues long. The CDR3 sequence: CASSLTVAGALDTQYF. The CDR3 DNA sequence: TGTGCCAGCAGCTTAACGGTAGCGGGGGCCCTAGATACGCAGTATTTT.

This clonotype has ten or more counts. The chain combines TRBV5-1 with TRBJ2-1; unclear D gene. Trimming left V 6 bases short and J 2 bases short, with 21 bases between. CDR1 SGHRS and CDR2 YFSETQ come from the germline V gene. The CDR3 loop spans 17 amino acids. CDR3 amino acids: CASTPFASGSAYNEQFF. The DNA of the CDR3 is TGCGCCAGCACCCCTTTCGCTTCCGGGTCAGCCTACAATGAGCAGTTCTTC.

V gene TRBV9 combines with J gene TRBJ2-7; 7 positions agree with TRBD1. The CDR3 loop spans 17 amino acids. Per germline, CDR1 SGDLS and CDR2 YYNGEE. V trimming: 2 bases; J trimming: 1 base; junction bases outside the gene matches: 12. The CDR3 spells CASSVGDGTALSYEQYF. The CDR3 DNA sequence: TGTGCCAGCAGCGTGGGTGACGGGACAGCCCTATCCTACGAGCAGTACTTC.

In nucleotides, the CDR3 is TGTGCCAGCAGTTACATCATGAATACGCAGTATTTT. It encodes CASSYIMNTQYF. This chain connects TRBV7-3 to TRBJ2-3; D remains ambiguous. Germline V gene lookup returns CDR1 SGHTA and CDR2 FQGTGA. The CDR3 has 12 amino acids. V was pared by 6 bases and J by 7 bases, with 11 bases between.

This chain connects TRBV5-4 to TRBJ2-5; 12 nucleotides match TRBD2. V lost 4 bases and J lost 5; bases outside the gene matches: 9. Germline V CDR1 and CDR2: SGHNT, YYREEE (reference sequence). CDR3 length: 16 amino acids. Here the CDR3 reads CASSLTAGTSGETQYF. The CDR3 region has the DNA TGTGCCAGCAGCCTTACAGCCGGGACTAGCGGGGAGACCCAGTACTTC.

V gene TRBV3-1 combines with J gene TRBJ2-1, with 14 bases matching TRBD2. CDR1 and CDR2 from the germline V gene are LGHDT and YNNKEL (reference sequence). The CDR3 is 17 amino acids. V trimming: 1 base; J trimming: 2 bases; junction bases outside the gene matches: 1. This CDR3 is CASSQGLAGGPYNEQFF. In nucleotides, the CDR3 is TGTGCCAGCAGCCAAGGACTAGCGGGAGGGCCCTACAATGAGCAGTTCTTC.

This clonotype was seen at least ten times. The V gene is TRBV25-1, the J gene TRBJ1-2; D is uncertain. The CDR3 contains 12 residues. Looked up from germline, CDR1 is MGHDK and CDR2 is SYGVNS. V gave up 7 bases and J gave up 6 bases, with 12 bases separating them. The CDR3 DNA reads TGTGCCAGCAACTGGGGATCCCATGGCTACACCTTC. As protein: CASNWGSHGYTF.